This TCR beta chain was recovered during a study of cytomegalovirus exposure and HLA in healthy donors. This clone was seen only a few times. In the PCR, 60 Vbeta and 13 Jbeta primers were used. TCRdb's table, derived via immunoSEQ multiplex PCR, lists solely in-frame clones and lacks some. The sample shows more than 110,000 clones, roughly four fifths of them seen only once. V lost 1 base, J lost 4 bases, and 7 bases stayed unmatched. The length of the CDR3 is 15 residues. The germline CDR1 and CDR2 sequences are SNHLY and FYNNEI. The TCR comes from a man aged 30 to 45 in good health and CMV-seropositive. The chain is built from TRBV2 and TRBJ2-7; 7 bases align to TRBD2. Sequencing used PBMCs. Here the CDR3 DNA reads TGTGCCAGCAGTGAAGGTTCGGGGGGTAGATACGAGCAGTACTTC. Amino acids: CASSEGSGGRYEQYF.